This T cell receptor beta chain was documented in a study of radiotherapy plus CTLA-4 blockade in lung cancer. As for the study in general: Among enrolled patients, under 20% responded and roughly 30% achieved disease control. Findings and caveats of the study: Among blood TCR repertoires after radiotherapy plus ipilimumab, tumor-derived clones expanded. Reportedly, early blood T cell clone dynamics best predicted response, with interferon-beta.

Focal radiation was given together with CTLA-4 blockade (ipilimumab) to patients with chemo-refractory metastatic non-small-cell lung cancer. Produced via immunoSEQ multiplex PCR; TCRdb's table is partial and in-frame only. The repertoire has 14,000 to 15,000 clones, approximately 70% of them found once; the top ten carry about 46%. Notes on this clone: Its antigen is as yet unknown.

The CDR3 covers 15 residues. The receptor was isolated from a human donor with non-small cell lung cancer whose response to radiotherapy plus ipilimumab could not be evaluated. J is TRBJ1-2 and V is TRBV21-1; the listed D gene, TRBD1, was not tested against the DNA. TRBV21-1 is noted as a pseudogene. The sequences come from peripheral blood, collected from a patient treated with radiotherapy plus ipilimumab. CDR3 sequence (DNA): TGTGCCAGCAGCAAAGAGGACAGGGGTAGTTATGGCTACACCTTC. Translating gives CASSKEDRGSYGYTF.